Sequencing of this T cell receptor beta chain was carried out in a study of T cell changes during pregnancy in multiple sclerosis. TCRdb's table, derived via immunoSEQ multiplex PCR, lists solely in-frame clones and lacks some. This table holds 35,000 to 45,000 clones, 85% to 95% found once. The V end lost 7 bases, the J end lost 0 bases, and 13 bases lay between the germline ends. The CDR3 is 15 residues long. Germline CDR1 is MNHNS and CDR2 is SASEGT. The sequencing input was peripheral blood. V gene TRBV6-1 combines with J gene TRBJ1-5; no clear D. The receptor comes from a female donor with multiple sclerosis, enrolled in a pregnancy study. The DNA of the CDR3 is TGTGCCAGCACCCCGGACGCAGGTAGCAATCAGCCCCAGCATTTT. Translated, it gives CASTPDAGSNQPQHF.